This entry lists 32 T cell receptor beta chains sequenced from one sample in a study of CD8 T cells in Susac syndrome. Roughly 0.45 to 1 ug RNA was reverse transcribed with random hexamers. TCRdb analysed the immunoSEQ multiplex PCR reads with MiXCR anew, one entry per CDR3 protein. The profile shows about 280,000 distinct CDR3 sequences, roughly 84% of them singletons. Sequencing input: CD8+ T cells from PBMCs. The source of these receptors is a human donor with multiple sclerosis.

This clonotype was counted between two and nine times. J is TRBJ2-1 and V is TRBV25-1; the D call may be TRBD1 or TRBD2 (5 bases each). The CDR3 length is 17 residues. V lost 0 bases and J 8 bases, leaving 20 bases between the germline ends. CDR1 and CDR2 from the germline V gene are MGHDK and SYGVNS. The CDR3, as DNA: TGTGCCAGCAGTGAATATATTCGGGGAGACAAGGGGTATGAGCAGTTCTTC. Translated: CASSEYIRGDKGYEQFF.

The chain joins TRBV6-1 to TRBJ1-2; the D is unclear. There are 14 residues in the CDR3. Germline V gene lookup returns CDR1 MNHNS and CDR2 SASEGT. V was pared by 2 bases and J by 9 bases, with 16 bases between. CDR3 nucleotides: TGTGCCAGCAGTGAAATTGGTGGGATTGGAAGCTACACCTTC. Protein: CASSEIGGIGSYTF.

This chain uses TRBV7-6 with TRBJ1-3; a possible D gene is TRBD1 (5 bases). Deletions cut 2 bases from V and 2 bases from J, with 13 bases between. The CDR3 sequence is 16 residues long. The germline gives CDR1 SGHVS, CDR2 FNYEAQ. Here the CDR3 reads CASSLFYRGAGNTIYF. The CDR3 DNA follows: TGTGCCAGCAGCTTATTCTACCGAGGGGCTGGAAACACCATATATTTT.

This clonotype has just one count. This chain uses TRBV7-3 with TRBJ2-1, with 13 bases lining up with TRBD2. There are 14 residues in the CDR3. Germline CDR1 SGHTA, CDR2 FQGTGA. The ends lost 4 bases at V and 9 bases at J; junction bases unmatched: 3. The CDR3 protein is CASSWTSGSFEQFF. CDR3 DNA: TGTGCCAGCAGCTGGACTAGCGGGAGTTTTGAGCAGTTCTTC.

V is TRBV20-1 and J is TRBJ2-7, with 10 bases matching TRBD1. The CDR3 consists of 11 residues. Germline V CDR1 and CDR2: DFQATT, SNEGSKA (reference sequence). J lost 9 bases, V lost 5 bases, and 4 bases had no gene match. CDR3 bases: TGCAGTGCTCCGGACAGGGGGTGGCAGTACTTC. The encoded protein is CSAPDRGWQYF.

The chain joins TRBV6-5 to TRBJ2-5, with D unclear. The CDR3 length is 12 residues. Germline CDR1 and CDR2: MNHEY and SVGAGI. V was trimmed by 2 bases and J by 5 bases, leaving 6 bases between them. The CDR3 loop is CASSYPPETQYF. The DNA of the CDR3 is TGTGCCAGCAGTTACCCCCCGGAGACCCAGTACTTC.

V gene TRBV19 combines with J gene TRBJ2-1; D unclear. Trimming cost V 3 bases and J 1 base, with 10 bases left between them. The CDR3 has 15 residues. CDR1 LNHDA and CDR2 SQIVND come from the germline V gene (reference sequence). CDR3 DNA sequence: TGTGCCAGTAGTATTGACGGAGAATCCTACAATGAGCAGTTCTTC. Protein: CASSIDGESYNEQFF.

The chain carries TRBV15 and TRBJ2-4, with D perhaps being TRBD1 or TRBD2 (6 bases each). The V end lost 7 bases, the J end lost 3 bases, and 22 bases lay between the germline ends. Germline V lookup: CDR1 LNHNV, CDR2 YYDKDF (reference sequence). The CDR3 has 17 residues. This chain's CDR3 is CATKDGGHRSLKNIQYF. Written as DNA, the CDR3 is TGTGCCACCAAAGATGGGGGGCACCGAAGTCTCAAAAACATTCAGTACTTC.

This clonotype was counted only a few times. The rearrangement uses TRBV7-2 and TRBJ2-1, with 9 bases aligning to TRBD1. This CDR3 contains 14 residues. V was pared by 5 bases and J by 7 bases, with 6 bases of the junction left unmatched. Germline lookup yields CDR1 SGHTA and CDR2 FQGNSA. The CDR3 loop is CASSHRDRVNEQFF. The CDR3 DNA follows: TGTGCCAGCAGCCACCGGGACAGGGTGAATGAGCAGTTCTTC.

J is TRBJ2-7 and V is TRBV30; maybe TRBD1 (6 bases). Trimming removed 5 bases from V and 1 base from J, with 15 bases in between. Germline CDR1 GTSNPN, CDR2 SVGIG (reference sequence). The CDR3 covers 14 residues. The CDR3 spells CAWQDLRGSYEQYF. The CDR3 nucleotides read TGTGCCTGGCAAGATTTAAGGGGGTCCTACGAGCAGTACTTC.

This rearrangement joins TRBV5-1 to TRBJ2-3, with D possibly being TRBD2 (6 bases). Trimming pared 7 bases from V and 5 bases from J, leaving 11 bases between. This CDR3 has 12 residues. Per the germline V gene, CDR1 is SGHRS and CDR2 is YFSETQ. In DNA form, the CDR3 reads TGCGCCAGCCGGGACTTGGGAGATACGCAGTATTTT. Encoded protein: CASRDLGDTQYF.

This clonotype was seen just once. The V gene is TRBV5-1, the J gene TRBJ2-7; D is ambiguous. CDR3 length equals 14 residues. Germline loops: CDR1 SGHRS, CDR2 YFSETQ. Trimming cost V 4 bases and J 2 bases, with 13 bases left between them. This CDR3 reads CASSDDQWAYEQYF. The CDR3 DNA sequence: TGCGCCAGCAGCGACGATCAGTGGGCCTACGAGCAGTACTTC.

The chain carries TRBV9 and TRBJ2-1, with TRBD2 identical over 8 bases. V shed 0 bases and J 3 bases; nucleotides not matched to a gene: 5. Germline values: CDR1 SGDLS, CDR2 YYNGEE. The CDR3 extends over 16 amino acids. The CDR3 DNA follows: TGTGCCAGCAGCGTAGGTCTAGCGGGCCTCTACAATGAGCAGTTCTTC. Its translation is CASSVGLAGLYNEQFF. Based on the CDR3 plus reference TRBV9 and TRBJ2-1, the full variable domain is DSGVTQTPKHLITATGQRVTLRCSPRSGDLSVYWYQQSLDQGLQFLIQYYNGEERAKGNILERFSAQQFPDLHSELNLSSLELGDSALYFCASSVGLAGLYNEQFFGPGTRLTVL.

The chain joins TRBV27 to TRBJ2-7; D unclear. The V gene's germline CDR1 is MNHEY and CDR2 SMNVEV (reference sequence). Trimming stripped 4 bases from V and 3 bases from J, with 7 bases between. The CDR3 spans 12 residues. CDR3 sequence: CASSSSVYEQYF. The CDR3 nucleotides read TGTGCCAGCAGTTCCTCAGTCTACGAGCAGTACTTC.

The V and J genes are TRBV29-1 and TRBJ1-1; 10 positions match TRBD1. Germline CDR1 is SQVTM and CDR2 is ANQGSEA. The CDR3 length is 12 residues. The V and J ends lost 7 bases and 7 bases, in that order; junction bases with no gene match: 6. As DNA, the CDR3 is TGCAGCGGGACCGGGACAGGGGTTGAAGCTTTCTTT. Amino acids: CSGTGTGVEAFF. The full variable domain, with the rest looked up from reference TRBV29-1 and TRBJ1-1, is SAVISQKPSRDICQRGTSLTIQCQVDSQVTMMFWYRQQPGQSLTLIATANQGSEATYESGFVIDKFPISRPNLTFSTLTVSNMSPEDSSIYLCSGTGTGVEAFFGQGTRLTVV.

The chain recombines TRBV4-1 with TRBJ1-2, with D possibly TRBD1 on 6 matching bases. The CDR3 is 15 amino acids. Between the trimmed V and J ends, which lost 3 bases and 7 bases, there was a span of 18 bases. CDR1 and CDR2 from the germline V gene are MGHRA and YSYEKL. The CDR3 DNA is TGCGCCAGCAGCCAGCTGGGGGGGCTGCCCCTTGGCTACACCTTC. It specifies CASSQLGGLPLGYTF.

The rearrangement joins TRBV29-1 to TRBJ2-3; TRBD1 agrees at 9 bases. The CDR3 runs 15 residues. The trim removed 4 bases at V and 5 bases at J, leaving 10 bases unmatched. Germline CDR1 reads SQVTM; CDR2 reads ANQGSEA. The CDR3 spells CSVAPRDRVIDTQYF. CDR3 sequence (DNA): TGCAGCGTTGCCCCCCGGGACAGGGTAATAGATACGCAGTATTTT.

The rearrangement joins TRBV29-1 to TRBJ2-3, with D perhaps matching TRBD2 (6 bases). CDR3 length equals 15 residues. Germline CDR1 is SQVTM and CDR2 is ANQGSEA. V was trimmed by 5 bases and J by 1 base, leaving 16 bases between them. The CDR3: CSVRGTPTGTDTQYF. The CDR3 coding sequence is TGCAGCGTTAGAGGGACTCCCACTGGCACAGATACGCAGTATTTT.

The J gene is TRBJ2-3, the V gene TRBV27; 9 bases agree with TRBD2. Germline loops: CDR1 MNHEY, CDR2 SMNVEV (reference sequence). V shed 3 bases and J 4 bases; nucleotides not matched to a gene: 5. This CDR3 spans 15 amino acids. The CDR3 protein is CASSLAGTSPDTQYF. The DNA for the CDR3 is TGTGCCAGCAGTTTGGCCGGGACTAGCCCAGATACGCAGTATTTT.

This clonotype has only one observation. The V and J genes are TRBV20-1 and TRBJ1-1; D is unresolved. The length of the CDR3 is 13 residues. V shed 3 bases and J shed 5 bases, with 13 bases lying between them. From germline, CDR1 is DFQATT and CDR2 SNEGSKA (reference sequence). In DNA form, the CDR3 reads TGCAGTGCTAGGCCCGGGAGAAGGACTGAAGCTTTCTTT. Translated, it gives CSARPGRRTEAFF.

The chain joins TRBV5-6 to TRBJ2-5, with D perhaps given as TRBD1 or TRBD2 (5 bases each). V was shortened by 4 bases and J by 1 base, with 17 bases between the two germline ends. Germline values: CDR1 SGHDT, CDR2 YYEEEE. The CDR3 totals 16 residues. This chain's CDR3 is CASSLDPGTLQETQYF. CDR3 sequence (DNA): TGTGCCAGCAGCCTGGACCCGGGGACCCTCCAAGAGACCCAGTACTTC.

In DNA form, the CDR3 reads TGTGCCAGCTCCGGGACAGGAGATTTTTATAATTCACCCCTCCACTTT. It yields the protein CASSGTGDFYNSPLHF. The chain carries TRBV6-1 and TRBJ1-6, with TRBD1 matching 8 bases. Germline CDR1 is MNHNS and CDR2 is SASEGT. The junction had 10 bases not matched to a gene; V was cut back by 8 bases and J by 4 bases. This CDR3 comprises 16 residues.

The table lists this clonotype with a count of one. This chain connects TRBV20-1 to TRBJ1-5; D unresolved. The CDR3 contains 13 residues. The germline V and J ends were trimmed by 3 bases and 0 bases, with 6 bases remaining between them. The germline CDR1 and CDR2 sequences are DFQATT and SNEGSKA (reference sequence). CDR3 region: CSARYDSNQPQHF. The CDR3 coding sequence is TGCAGTGCTAGGTATGATAGCAATCAGCCCCAGCATTTT.

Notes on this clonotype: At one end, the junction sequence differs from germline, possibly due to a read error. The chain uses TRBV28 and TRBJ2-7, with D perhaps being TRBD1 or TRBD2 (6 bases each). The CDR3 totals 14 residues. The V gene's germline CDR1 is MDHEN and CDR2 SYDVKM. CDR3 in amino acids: CASSLPGAENEQYF. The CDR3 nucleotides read TGTGCCAGCAGTTTACCGGGGGCCGAGAACGAGCAGTACTTT.

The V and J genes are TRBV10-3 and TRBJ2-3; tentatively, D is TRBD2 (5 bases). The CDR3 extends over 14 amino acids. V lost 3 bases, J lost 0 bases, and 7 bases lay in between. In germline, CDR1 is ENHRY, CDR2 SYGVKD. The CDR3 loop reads CAISDRLSTDTQYF. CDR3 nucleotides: TGTGCCATCAGTGACAGACTAAGCACAGATACGCAGTATTTT.

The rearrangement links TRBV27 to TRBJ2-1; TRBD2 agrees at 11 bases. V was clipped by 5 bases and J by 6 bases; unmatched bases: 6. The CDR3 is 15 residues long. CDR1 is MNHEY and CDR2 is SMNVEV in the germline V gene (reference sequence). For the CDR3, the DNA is TGTGCCAGCAGTCTTCGACTAGCGGGGCCCAATGAGCAGTTCTTC. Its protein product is CASSLRLAGPNEQFF.

As DNA, the CDR3 is TGTGCCAGCAGCCCGGGGAGCGGGAGGCCAAGAAATGAGCAGTTCTTC. Protein: CASSPGSGRPRNEQFF. The rearrangement links TRBV11-2 to TRBJ2-1; TRBD2 aligns across 9 bases. Germline CDR1 is SGHAT and CDR2 is FQNNGV. After removal of 5 bases from V and 7 bases from J, the junction contained 12 bases not matched to a gene. The CDR3 is 16 amino acids.

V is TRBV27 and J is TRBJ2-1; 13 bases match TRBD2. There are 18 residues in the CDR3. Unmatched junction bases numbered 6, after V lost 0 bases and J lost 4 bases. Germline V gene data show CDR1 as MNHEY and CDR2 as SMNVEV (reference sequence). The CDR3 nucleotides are TGTGCCAGCAGTTTATCCTCCTTGACTAGCGGGAGGTACAATGAGCAGTTCTTC. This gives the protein CASSLSSLTSGRYNEQFF.

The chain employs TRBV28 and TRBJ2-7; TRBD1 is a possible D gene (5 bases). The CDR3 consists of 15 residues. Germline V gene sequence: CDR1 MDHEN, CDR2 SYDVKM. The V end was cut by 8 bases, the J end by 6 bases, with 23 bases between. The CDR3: CASGNGAAFTLEQYF. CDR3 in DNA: TGTGCCAGCGGAAATGGGGCAGCCTTCACCCTCGAGCAGTACTTC.

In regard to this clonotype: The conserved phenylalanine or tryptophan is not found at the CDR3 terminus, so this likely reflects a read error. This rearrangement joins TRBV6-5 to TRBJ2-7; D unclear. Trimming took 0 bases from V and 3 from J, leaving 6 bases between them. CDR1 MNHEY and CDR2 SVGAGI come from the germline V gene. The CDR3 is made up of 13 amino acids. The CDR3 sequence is CASSYSPSYEQYL. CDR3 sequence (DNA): TGTGCCAGCAGTTACTCGCCTAGCTACGAGCAGTACCTC.

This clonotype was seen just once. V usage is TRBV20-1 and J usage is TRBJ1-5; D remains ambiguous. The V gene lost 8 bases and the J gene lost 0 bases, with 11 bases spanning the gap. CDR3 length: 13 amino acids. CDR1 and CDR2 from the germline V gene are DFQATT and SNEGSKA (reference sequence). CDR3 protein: CSNGASSNQPQHF. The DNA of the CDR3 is TGCAGTAACGGCGCGTCTAGCAATCAGCCCCAGCATTTT.

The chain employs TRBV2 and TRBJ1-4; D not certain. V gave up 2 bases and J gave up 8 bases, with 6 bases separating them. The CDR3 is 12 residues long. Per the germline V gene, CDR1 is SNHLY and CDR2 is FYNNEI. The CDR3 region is CASSESGEKLFF. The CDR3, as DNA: TGTGCCAGCAGTGAATCGGGGGAAAAACTGTTTTTT. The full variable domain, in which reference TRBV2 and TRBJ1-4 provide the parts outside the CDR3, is EPEVTQTPSHQVTQMGQEVILRCVPISNHLYFYWYRQILGQKVEFLVSFYNNEISEKSEIFDDQFSVERPDGSNFTLKIRSTKLEDSAMYFCASSESGEKLFFGSGTQLSVL.